The 11 T cell receptor beta chains below all came from one sample that was sequenced in a study of graft-versus-host responses after intestinal transplantation. Graft samples were processed, releasing intraepithelial and lamina propria lymphocytes. Only in-frame clones appear in the TCRdb table, and some are missing; sequencing was by immunoSEQ multiplex PCR. The table includes under 7,500 clones, about four fifths detected once. The sequencing used ileum tissue, collected roughly 300 days after intestinal transplant. The receptors stem from a human patient who received an intestinal transplant, so some T cells may come from the graft donor.

The gene calls are TRBV7-9 and TRBJ2-2; 7 nucleotides match TRBD1. The CDR3 extends over 15 amino acids. CDR1 is SEHNR and CDR2 is FQNEAQ in the germline V gene (reference sequence). V shed 1 base, J shed 5 bases, and the junction held 4 bases outside the gene matches. For the CDR3, the DNA is TGTGCCAGCAGCTTAGACAGGGGAAAAACCGGGGAGCTGTTTTTT. It translates to CASSLDRGKTGELFF.

V usage is TRBV7-4 and J usage is TRBJ2-7; TRBD2 might be the D (5 bases). Germline V gene sequence: CDR1 SGHVT, CDR2 SQSDAQ. V lost 5 bases and J lost 3, with 17 bases in between. CDR3 length: 15 residues. The CDR3 sequence: CASSLGGGRIYEQYF. The CDR3 DNA follows: TGTGCCAGCAGCCTAGGAGGCGGCAGAATCTACGAGCAGTACTTC.

The CDR3 loop is CASNAGVSDTQYF. The CDR3 coding sequence is TGTGCCAGCAACGCGGGAGTATCAGATACGCAGTATTTT. V and J are TRBV6-1 and TRBJ2-3, with 7 bases fitting TRBD2. The CDR3 contains 13 residues. V lost 7 bases and J lost 4; bases outside the gene matches: 5. Germline loops: CDR1 MNHNS, CDR2 SASEGT.

V and J are TRBV28 and TRBJ2-5; 14 positions agree with TRBD2. The CDR3 consists of 17 residues. Unmatched junction bases numbered 9, after V lost 5 bases and J lost 4 bases. Germline V CDR1 and CDR2: MDHEN, SYDVKM. The CDR3 protein is CASSMWGLAGAAETQYF. CDR3 nucleotide sequence: TGTGCCAGCAGTATGTGGGGACTAGCGGGAGCGGCAGAGACCCAGTACTTC. The complete variable domain, with remaining parts taken from reference TRBV28 and TRBJ2-5, reads DVKVTQSSRYLVKRTGEKVFLECVQDMDHENMFWYRQDPGLGLRLIYFSYDVKMKEKGDIPEGYSVSREKKERFSLILESASTNQTSMYLCASSMWGLAGAAETQYFGPGTRLLVL.

This clone was detected a few times. The chain joins TRBV7-2 to TRBJ2-5, with 10 nucleotides matching TRBD1. Trimming at V came to 5 bases and at J to 4 bases, leaving 10 bases not matched to a gene. The CDR3 covers 16 residues. Germline values: CDR1 SGHTA, CDR2 FQGNSA. CDR3 loop: CASSRGTGAMGETQYF. DNA for the CDR3: TGTGCCAGCAGCCGAGGGACAGGGGCTATGGGAGAGACCCAGTACTTC.

The sample holds one count of this clone. The rearrangement uses TRBV19 and TRBJ1-3; the D gene is possibly TRBD1 (6 bases). With 3 bases removed from V and 2 bases from J, the gap between germline ends came to 14 bases. Germline CDR1 and CDR2: LNHDA and SQIVND (reference sequence). This CDR3 contains 16 residues. The CDR3 DNA follows: TGTGCCAGTAGTATCGGACCAGGGGAAACTGGAAACACCATATATTTT. Its translation: CASSIGPGETGNTIYF.

The rearrangement links TRBV25-1 to TRBJ2-2, with unresolved D. The CDR3 length is 11 residues. Trimming stripped 3 bases from V and 9 bases from J, with 5 bases between. From germline, CDR1 is MGHDK and CDR2 SYGVNS. This chain's CDR3 is CASSDLRELFF. In DNA form, the CDR3 reads TGTGCCAGCAGTGACCTGCGGGAGCTGTTTTTT.

The rearrangement joins TRBV28 to TRBJ2-1, with 11 positions matching TRBD2. From germline, CDR1 is MDHEN and CDR2 SYDVKM. Trimming at V came to 7 bases and at J to 6 bases, leaving 8 bases not matched to a gene. The CDR3 contains 15 residues. CDR3 sequence (DNA): TGTGCCAGCACTATACTAGCGGGAGAGGGCAATGAGCAGTTCTTC. Its protein product is CASTILAGEGNEQFF. Full variable domain (outside the CDR3, taken from reference TRBV28 and TRBJ2-1): DVKVTQSSRYLVKRTGEKVFLECVQDMDHENMFWYRQDPGLGLRLIYFSYDVKMKEKGDIPEGYSVSREKKERFSLILESASTNQTSMYLCASTILAGEGNEQFFGPGTRLTVL.

This chain links TRBV6-4 with TRBJ2-5; 7 bases agree with TRBD1. Per germline, CDR1 MRHNA and CDR2 SNTAGT. With V trimmed by 3 bases and J by 2 bases, 6 bases remained unmatched. The CDR3 covers 15 residues. The CDR3 DNA sequence: TGTGCCAGCAGTGAAGGGGCAGGGGGACAAGAGACCCAGTACTTC. Protein: CASSEGAGGQETQYF.

This chain joins TRBV2 and TRBJ2-5, with D perhaps matching TRBD2 (5 bases). The V gene's germline CDR1 is SNHLY and CDR2 FYNNEI. The CDR3 is made up of 17 amino acids. V dropped 7 bases and J dropped 4 bases, with 25 bases sitting between them. Written as DNA, the CDR3 is TGTGCCAGCATCCCCCTCCCCTCGGGCGGGCTCCTAGAGACCCAGTACTTC. Residues: CASIPLPSGGLLETQYF.

CDR3 in amino acids: CASRPGNPGQGFREQYF. In DNA, the CDR3 is TGTGCCAGTAGACCGGGAAACCCGGGACAGGGTTTCCGTGAGCAGTACTTC. The rearrangement joins TRBV19 to TRBJ2-7; 9 positions match TRBD1. The CDR3 is 17 residues long. J lost 7 bases, V lost 6 bases, and 19 bases had no gene match. Per germline, CDR1 LNHDA and CDR2 SQIVND (reference sequence). Full variable domain (outside the CDR3, taken from reference TRBV19 and TRBJ2-7): DGGITQSPKYLFRKEGQNVTLSCEQNLNHDAMYWYRQDPGQGLRLIYYSQIVNDFQKGDIAEGYSVSREKKESFPLTVTSAQKNPTAFYLCASRPGNPGQGFREQYFGPGTRLTVT.